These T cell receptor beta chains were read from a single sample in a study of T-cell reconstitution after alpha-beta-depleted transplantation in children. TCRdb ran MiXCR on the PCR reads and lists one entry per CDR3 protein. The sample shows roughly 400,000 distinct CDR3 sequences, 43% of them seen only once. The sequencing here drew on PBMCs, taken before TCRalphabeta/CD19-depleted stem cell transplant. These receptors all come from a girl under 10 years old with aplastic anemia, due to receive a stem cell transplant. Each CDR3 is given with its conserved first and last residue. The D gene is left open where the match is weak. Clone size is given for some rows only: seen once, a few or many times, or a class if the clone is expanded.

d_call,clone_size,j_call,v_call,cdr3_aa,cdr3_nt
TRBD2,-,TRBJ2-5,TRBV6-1,CASRTSGQETQYF,TGTGCCAGCAGGACTAGCGGGCAAGAGACCCAGTACTTC
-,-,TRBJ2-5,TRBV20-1,CSARGDLVQETQYF,TGCAGTGCTAGGGGGGATCTAGTTCAAGAGACCCAGTACTTC
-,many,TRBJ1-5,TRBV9,CASSVGTNSNQPQHF,TGTGCCAGCAGCGTAGGGACGAATAGCAATCAGCCCCAGCATTTT
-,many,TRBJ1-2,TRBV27,CASSPGTLITGYTF,TGTGCCAGCAGTCCAGGGACACTAATAACTGGCTACACCTTC
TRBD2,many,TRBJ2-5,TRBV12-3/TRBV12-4,CASRNSTSGRKTQYF,TGTGCCAGCAGAAACTCGACTAGCGGGAGGAAGACCCAGTACTTC
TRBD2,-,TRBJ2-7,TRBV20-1,CSAKLAGGYEQYF,TGCAGTGCAAAACTAGCGGGCGGATACGAGCAGTACTTC
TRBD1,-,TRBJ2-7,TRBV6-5,CASSYSPRDRGVYEQYF,TGTGCCAGCAGTTACTCCCCCCGTGACAGGGGGGTGTACGAGCAGTACTTC
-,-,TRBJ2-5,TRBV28,CASSYPDSQETQYF,TGTGCCAGCAGTTACCCAGACAGCCAAGAGACCCAGTACTTC
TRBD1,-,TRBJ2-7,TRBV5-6,CASSLAGQGTYEQYF,TGTGCCAGCAGCTTGGCGGGACAGGGGACCTACGAGCAGTACTTC
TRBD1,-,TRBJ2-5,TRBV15,CATSLSDRGGLEKTQYF,TGTGCCACAAGTCTATCCGACAGGGGTGGGCTAGAGAAGACCCAGTACTTC
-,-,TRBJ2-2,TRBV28,CASSLSLTGELFF,TGTGCCAGCAGCTTATCCCTTACCGGGGAGCTGTTTTTT
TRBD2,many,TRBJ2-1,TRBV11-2,CASSLQRENPYNEQFF,TGTGCCAGCAGCTTACAGCGGGAGAACCCCTACAATGAGCAGTTCTTC
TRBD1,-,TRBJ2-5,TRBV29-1,CSVGAAGGFEETQYF,TGCAGCGTTGGTGCGGCAGGGGGCTTCGAAGAGACCCAGTACTTC
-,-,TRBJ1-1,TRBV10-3,CAISESLGGAFF,TGTGCCATCAGTGAGTCGCTCGGGGGAGCTTTCTTT
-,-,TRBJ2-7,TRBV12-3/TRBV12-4,CASSWRSASYEQYF,TGTGCCAGCAGTTGGAGGAGTGCAAGCTACGAGCAGTACTTC
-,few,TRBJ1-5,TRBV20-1,CSASGAGARASQPQHF,TGCAGTGCTAGTGGAGCCGGCGCCCGGGCATCCCAGCCCCAGCATTTT
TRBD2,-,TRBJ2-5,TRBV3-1,CASSEDGLRLAGKETQYF,TGTGCCAGCAGCGAAGACGGGTTACGACTAGCGGGAAAAGAGACCCAGTACTTC
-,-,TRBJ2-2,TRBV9,CASSQQAPNTGELFF,TGTGCCAGCAGCCAACAGGCACCGAACACCGGGGAGCTGTTTTTT
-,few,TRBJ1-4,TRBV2,CASSLGPDEKLFF,TGTGCCAGCAGTCTCGGCCCGGATGAAAAACTGTTTTTT
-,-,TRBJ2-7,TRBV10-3,CATGAVAYEQYF,TGTGCCACCGGGGCAGTGGCGTACGAGCAGTACTTC
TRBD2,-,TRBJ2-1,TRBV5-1,CASAGTSGFYNEQFF,TGCGCCAGCGCTGGGACTAGCGGTTTCTACAATGAGCAGTTCTTC
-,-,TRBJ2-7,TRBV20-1,CSAGNRFYEQYF,TGCAGTGCGGGGAACAGATTCTACGAGCAGTACTTC